The 4 T cell receptor beta chains in this list originate from one sample, sequenced in a study of blood T cell repertoires in COVID-19. Only in-frame clones appear in the TCRdb table, and some are missing; sequencing was by immunoSEQ multiplex PCR. The table has under 200,000 clones, approximately 82% seen once; the top ten hold approximately 13%. Sequencing used peripheral blood. The receptor set was obtained from a man in his 70s who had recovered from COVID-19.

This clone was observed a handful of times. V usage is TRBV24-1 and J usage is TRBJ1-5; D not certain. The CDR3 is made up of 13 amino acids. Germline values: CDR1 KGHDR, CDR2 SFDVKD. Trimming pared 2 bases from V and 7 bases from J, leaving 8 bases between. As DNA, the CDR3 is TGTGCCACCAGTGATTCCGATGAGCAGCCCCAGCATTTT. Protein: CATSDSDEQPQHF.

The chain couples TRBV19 to TRBJ1-2, with D unresolved. Germline CDR1 and CDR2: LNHDA and SQIVND (reference sequence). Deletions cut 3 bases from V and 4 bases from J, with 9 bases between. There are 13 residues in the CDR3. The CDR3 nucleotides are TGTGCCAGTAGTATTTCGGGAGTCTATGGCTACACCTTC. Translating it yields CASSISGVYGYTF. The full variable domain, in which reference TRBV19 and TRBJ1-2 provide the parts outside the CDR3, is DGGITQSPKYLFRKEGQNVTLSCEQNLNHDAMYWYRQDPGQGLRLIYYSQIVNDFQKGDIAEGYSVSREKKESFPLTVTSAQKNPTAFYLCASSISGVYGYTFGSGTRLTVV.

In its sample, this clone was seen a few times. The chain uses TRBV3-1 (or the pseudogene TRBV3-2) and TRBJ2-1; 13 positions agree with TRBD2. Germline CDR1 is LGHDT and CDR2 is YNNKEL (reference sequence). Trimming cost V 4 bases and J 6 bases; bases outside gene matches: 9. This CDR3 contains 17 residues. The CDR3 region is CASSLRGGTSGINEQFF. The CDR3 nucleotides are TGTGCCAGCAGCCTAAGGGGAGGGACTAGCGGGATCAATGAGCAGTTCTTC.

The rearrangement links TRBV5-1 to TRBJ2-7, with 9 nucleotides matching TRBD2. Germline CDR1 and CDR2: SGHRS and YFSETQ. There are 15 residues in the CDR3. After removal of 4 bases from V and 6 bases from J, the junction contained 11 bases not matched to a gene. For the CDR3, the DNA is TGCGCCAGCAGCCTCCGTGGGCTAGCGGGAACCGAGCAGTACTTC. This sequence encodes CASSLRGLAGTEQYF.